Shown below are 3 T cell receptor beta chains from a single sample sequenced in a study of blood T cells in healthy people across ages. Next came a second PCR, run for about 6 to 11 cycles, which used a sample-barcoded 5' primer along with a J-beta primer mix. TCRdb ran MiXCR on the 5' RACE reads and lists one entry per CDR3 protein. The table records 2 million or so distinct CDR3 sequences, less than 50% of them present only once. The sample taken for sequencing was blood. All receptors derive from a woman aged 40 to 50 in good health.

The rearrangement joins TRBV6-5 to TRBJ1-2; TRBD1 might be the D (6 bases). This CDR3 contains 13 residues. Germline values: CDR1 MNHEY, CDR2 SVGAGI. The V end lost 1 base, the J end lost 11 bases, and 14 bases lay between the germline ends. The CDR3 sequence: CASSYYWTDEYTF. In DNA form, the CDR3 reads TGTGCCAGCAGTTACTACTGGACAGATGAGTACACCTTC.

This clonotype was counted once. The CDR3 DNA sequence: TGTGCCAGCAGCTCGGTTAGGGACGGTCTCTATGGCTACACCTTC. Residues: CASSSVRDGLYGYTF. The chain recombines TRBV11-2 with TRBJ1-2; TRBD1 is a possible D gene (5 bases). This CDR3 has 15 amino acids. Germline CDR1 SGHAT, CDR2 FQNNGV. V was shortened by 4 bases and J by 4 bases, with 16 bases between the two germline ends.

In its sample, this clonotype was seen a few times. The chain links TRBV12-3 or TRBV12-4 to TRBJ2-3; 10 nucleotides agree with TRBD2. Trimming took 2 bases from V and 1 from J; bases not matched to a gene: 6. CDR3 length: 17 residues. As DNA, the CDR3 is TGTGCCAGCAGTTTAAATGTCCTAGCGGGGGGCACAGATACGCAGTATTTT. Its protein product is CASSLNVLAGGTDTQYF.